What follows are 7 T cell receptor beta chains derived from one specimen sequenced in a study of T cell repertoires in ileal Crohn's disease. Sample time point: neoterminal ileum biopsy at postoperative endoscopy, about 6 months after surgery. Clones were sequenced by immunoSEQ multiplex PCR, and TCRdb holds only the in-frame ones, with some missing. The sample contains 3,600 or so clones, more than 65% of which appear only once. The sample comprised ileal tissue. The source is an adult with Crohn's disease.

This chain links TRBV5-6 with TRBJ2-3; 8 bases line up with TRBD2. V trimming: 0 bases; J trimming: 5 bases; junction bases outside the gene matches: 14. The CDR3 runs 18 residues. Germline CDR1 is SGHDT and CDR2 is YYEEEE. The CDR3 DNA is TGTGCCAGCAGCTTGGGGCTAGCGGGTATCTCGAGAGAAGATACGCAGTATTTT. Translating gives CASSLGLAGISREDTQYF.

The chain joins TRBV10-3 to TRBJ2-7; D is perhaps TRBD2 (6 bases). The length of the CDR3 is 13 residues. Trimming stripped 6 bases from V and 4 bases from J, with 13 bases between. Germline V gives CDR1 ENHRY, CDR2 SYGVKD. Here the CDR3 DNA reads TGTGCCATCAGGCCCGGGACTGGATACGAGCAGTACTTC. Amino acids: CAIRPGTGYEQYF.

The V gene is TRBV7-9, the J gene TRBJ2-4; 8 nucleotides match TRBD2. V lost 2 bases to trimming and J lost 4 bases; unmatched junction nucleotides: 4. CDR1 and CDR2 (germline): SEHNR, FQNEAQ (reference sequence). This CDR3 comprises 15 residues. The DNA of the CDR3 is TGTGCCAGCAGCTTAACGGGGGGGCCGAAAAACATTCAGTACTTC. As protein: CASSLTGGPKNIQYF. Variable domain in full (rest from reference TRBV7-9 and TRBJ2-4): DTGVSQNPRHKITKRGQNVTFRCDPISEHNRLYWYRQTLGQGPEFLTYFQNEAQLEKSRLLSDRFSAERPKGSFSTLEIQRTEQGDSAMYLCASSLTGGPKNIQYFGAGTRLSVL.

The chain couples TRBV5-5 to TRBJ1-1; perhaps TRBD1 as D (5 bases). V was shortened by 1 base and J by 7 bases, with 5 bases between the two germline ends. CDR3 length equals 11 residues. Germline loops: CDR1 SGHKS, CDR2 YYEKEE (reference sequence). The CDR3 protein is CASSLRGEAFF. The CDR3 DNA reads TGTGCCAGCAGCTTGAGGGGTGAAGCTTTCTTT. Drawing the rest from reference TRBV5-5 and TRBJ1-1, the complete variable domain is DAGVTQSPTHLIKTRGQQVTLRCSPISGHKSVSWYQQVLGQGPQFIFQYYEKEERGRGNFPDRFSARQFPNYSSELNVNALLLGDSALYLCASSLRGEAFFGQGTRLTVV.

This chain joins TRBV2 and TRBJ1-1, with 7 positions matching TRBD1. This CDR3 contains 16 residues. The V gene's germline CDR1 is SNHLY and CDR2 FYNNEI. V lost 9 bases to trimming and J lost 3 bases; unmatched junction nucleotides: 16. CDR3 nucleotides: TGTGCCAGGAGGGACAGTCGCTCGCGGAGGTACACTGAAGCTTTCTTT. This translates into CARRDSRSRRYTEAFF.

This chain links TRBV7-9 with TRBJ2-3, with 10 bases identical to TRBD2. The germline CDR1 and CDR2 sequences are SEHNR and FQNEAQ (reference sequence). This CDR3 contains 16 residues. Germline trimming cut 3 bases from V and 1 base from J; bases unmatched to any gene: 4. This chain's CDR3 is CASSFRLAGGTDTQYF. The DNA for the CDR3 is TGTGCCAGCAGCTTCCGTCTAGCGGGGGGCACAGATACGCAGTATTTT. Filled out from reference TRBV7-9 and TRBJ2-3, the complete variable domain reads DTGVSQNPRHKITKRGQNVTFRCDPISEHNRLYWYRQTLGQGPEFLTYFQNEAQLEKSRLLSDRFSAERPKGSFSTLEIQRTEQGDSAMYLCASSFRLAGGTDTQYFGPGTRLTVL.

The chain recombines TRBV11-2 with TRBJ2-7; TRBD2 matches at 10 bases. The ends lost 7 bases at V and 5 bases at J; junction bases unmatched: 11. The CDR3 covers 15 residues. Germline assignment: CDR1 SGHAT and CDR2 FQNNGV. The chain's CDR3 is CASTMIAGGLDEQYF. The DNA of the CDR3 is TGTGCCAGCACCATGATAGCGGGAGGACTGGACGAGCAGTACTTC. The full variable domain, with the rest looked up from reference TRBV11-2 and TRBJ2-7, is EAGVAQSPRYKIIEKRQSVAFWCNPISGHATLYWYQQILGQGPKLLIQFQNNGVVDDSQLPKDRFSAERLKGVDSTLKIQPAKLEDSAVYLCASTMIAGGLDEQYFGPGTRLTVT.